The present TCR beta chain was sequenced within a study of cytomegalovirus exposure and HLA in healthy donors (dated by TCRdb to the late 2010s). In terms of the full investigation: In an earlier analysis of 587 of the donors, less than 350 Gb of sequence data and just under 120 million unique TCR beta sequences from 150 million to 200 million T cells were reported. Around 300 gigabases of sequencing data and approximately 85 million unique TCR sequences were included in an early release covering 550 to 800 HLA-typed donors. The genetic ancestry cluster associated with self-reported Caucasian donors included 65% to 90% of the approximately 430 genotyped donors. The study aimed to test whether cataloging public T cell receptors could reveal signatures of past pathogen exposure. The study profiled the T cell repertoires of under 850 subjects by immunosequencing and related them to cytomegalovirus serostatus. Along with the approximately 600-subject first cohort, a separate validation cohort of some 130 different subjects was used. To predict cytomegalovirus infection status, the study brought together high-throughput TCR immunosequencing, statistical association of individual TCRs with disease status, and machine learning. A later analysis re-analyzed previously published TCR beta repertoires from approximately 670 donors and added high-resolution HLA genotyping to study TCR occurrence patterns. Rather than using new phenotypic data, the later analysis identified candidate immune exposures from TCR beta sequences and from how often those sequences occurred across donors. In an earlier analysis of 500 to 650 of the donors, high-throughput TCR beta sequencing was used to judge whether each TCR beta V gene segment behaved as functional or pseudogenic. Donor age, sex, ethnicity and CMV serostatus were collected together with the repertoire data. In a later genetic analysis, genome-wide SNP genotypes for about 55% of the roughly 670 donors were used, and that subset was treated as a discovery cohort. All discovery cohort repertoires had been generated on a single sequencing platform. HLA typing included class I and class II loci at four-digit resolution. Typing coverage differed by locus: A, B, C, DRB1 and DQB1 were typed in roughly 620-640 donors, DQA1 in 500 to 550, DPA1 in nearly 610, and DPB1 in 400 to 490. Roughly 5 DR-DQ haplotypes were treated as single units for association and clustering because of strong linkage in the cohort. Among approximately 370 genotyped donors of the cohort, an average of roughly 230,000 unique TCR beta nucleotide sequences was sequenced per donor, of which about 19% were non-productive. On the study overall, not on this receptor specifically: The earlier analysis of about 600 of the donors excluded fewer than 20 rarely observed V segments, including chromosome 9 orphons, because counts were too low. CMV serostatus was the only immune exposure information available for the cohort. A group of highly shared sequence variants was considered likely to be a technical artifact of the sequencing pipeline. The authors suggested that the approach could potentially be generalized to other disease states and immunological phenotypes. In vitro tests confirmed that a few of the cytomegalovirus-associated TCR beta chains recognize cytomegalovirus antigens. An earlier analysis of approximately 570 of the donors showed that most TCR beta V segments appeared in productive rearrangements either about 87% or about 30% of the time, which broadly matched IMGT annotations. This cohort had only TCR beta chains sequenced, and the lack of alpha or paired-chain data limited which features could be detected. Roughly uniform sequencing depth across donors was assumed in presence/absence analyses, although this assumption may not hold. A further reported finding was that TCR beta sequences accurately predicted the HLA-A and HLA-B alleles for most subjects in the first cohort. A later analysis reported that several top co-occurrence clusters appeared linked to parvovirus B19, influenza, CMV and Epstein-Barr virus. A later genetic analysis reported fewer N-insertions in productive TCRs among donors in an Asian-associated ancestry cluster than the roughly 720-donor mean. Most TCR sequences were seen in very few donors, while some public TCRs were found in many individuals. At a false discovery rate of 0.05, a later analysis linked 16,951 TCR beta sequences to specific HLA alleles. Strong co-occurrence of HLA alleles, especially DR and DQ, made assigning TCR associations to individual alleles difficult. Correlated functional status among segregating V segments might reflect linkage disequilibrium, but an unknown experimental factor could not be ruled out. Because HLA typing was unavailable for some donors at each locus, only the typed subset was used in association tests. According to a later analysis, most CMV-associated TCR beta chains appeared to be HLA-restricted, and the HLA associations seemed to be driven largely by CMV exposure. In a later analysis, HLA-associated TCR beta chains showed more clonal expansion and lower generation probabilities than non-associated chains that were equally common. A later analysis found that TCR association rates varied across HLA loci, with DRB1 alleles showing the most associated TCRs and HLA-C alleles the fewest. The classifier was reported to diagnose cytomegalovirus status with high specificity and sensitivity in both the original cohort and the validation cohort. In a later genetic analysis, a missense DCLRE1C variant was associated with V-gene and J-gene trimming of TCR beta chains, and the association was replicated in an independent cohort. A total of roughly 160 TCR beta chains were listed by the study as associated with cytomegalovirus. Some IMGT-functional V segments, including TRBV6-2 and TRBV6-3, could not be distinguished by the 87-base-pair reads and were therefore excluded.

Libraries were constructed by the immunoSEQ multiplex PCR assay. For the multiplex PCR, a mixture combining 60 forward primers for TCR Vbeta segments and 13 reverse primers for TCR Jbeta segments was used. The CDR3 region of rearranged TCR beta genes was amplified from genomic DNA with a multiplex PCR assay. The amplified TCR beta libraries were sequenced on the Illumina HiSeq System as 87-base-pair reads. The paper's data handling went like this. A later analysis counted about 76 million unique TCR beta chains across the 666 repertoires, and 9.5 million to 11 million of these chains were shared by at least two donors. A nearest-neighbor algorithm error-corrected the raw reads and collapsed the reads into unique sequences, merging closely related sequences to remove PCR and sequencing errors. CDR3 sequences were aligned to IMGT reference sequences to assign V, D and J gene segments. For a sequence to be retained, a match of at least six nucleotides was required to both a V gene segment and a J gene segment. A rearrangement was called productive if the CDR3 had no stop codons and remained in frame with V and J, and every other rearrangement was called non-productive. Following IMGT convention, CDR3 was defined as the stretch from the second conserved V-encoded cysteine to the conserved J-encoded phenylalanine. Sequences without an unambiguous match to a single V gene segment were excluded from the earlier analysis of over 500 of the donors. An earlier analysis of a few hundred of the donors classified V segments as functional when productive rearrangements were above 56.7% and as segregating when the standard deviation between donors was above 5%. A statistical classification framework was built to diagnose cytomegalovirus status from the catalog of TCR beta chain sequences. In a later analysis, V and J genes were assigned by comparing TCR nucleotide sequences against IMGT/GENE-DB human TR gene sequences. In a later analysis, CDR3 sequences and most-parsimonious VDJ recombination scenarios were assigned using the TCRdist pipeline. In a later analysis, each TCR beta chain was defined by its CDR3 amino acid sequence together with its V-gene family, and reads without a unique V-gene family were excluded. A later analysis removed 500 to 650 highly shared, low-generation-probability nucleotide sequences to deal with suspected cross-contamination and a sequencing artifact. For each public chain, a later analysis derived a clonal expansion index from normalized ranks of inferred template counts within each repertoire. In a later analysis, generation probabilities were computed using a VDJ recombination model fitted to out-of-frame rearrangements, and the results were checked against IGoR. In a later analysis, hypergeometric tests were used to score TCR-TCR, TCR-HLA and TCR-CMV co-occurrence, with a repertoire-size bias correction applied to TCR pairs. A later analysis estimated false discovery rates by permuting HLA or CMV assignments 20 times. A later analysis grouped co-occurring TCRs with DBSCAN, adding TCRdist sequence similarity when clustering within HLA-allele-positive subsets. Repertoires with fewer than 30,000 or more than 120,000 public chains, plus five repertoires with anomalous nucleotide sharing, were excluded from co-occurrence clustering. The source is immuneACCESS, and TCRdb retained only in-frame sequences with V and J called. Part of the clones is not carried over; for the studies checked, unresolved V genes explain less than half of this, and the remainder is unexplained. V and J calls and clone size come straight from that table; D and trimming were deduced from the DNA. The sample table shows over 150,000 clones, and about 84% are seen once. The ten largest clones represent under 5% of the sample.

In total, fewer than 750 healthy bone marrow donors made up the cohort. At the time of sampling, all cohort members were nominally healthy, though unrecorded immune exposures were likely present. The donor tested CMV seronegative, placing the donor among the 350 or so seronegative members of the cohort. A peripheral blood sample was collected from each donor, and TCR beta sequencing was performed on peripheral blood mononuclear cells. The Qiagen DNeasy Blood Extraction Kit was used to extract genomic DNA from the blood cell samples. In regard to this clone: Its antigen is currently not known. Base qualities are not at hand, and no much larger clone is one base apart.

The CDR3 runs 16 residues from the cysteine to the phenylalanine. The DNA shown is the 48-base CDR3, in frame from base 1. At the junction V is shortened by 6 bases and J by 0 bases; bases outside the gene matches: 8. Taken from the germline V gene, the CDR1 and CDR2 loops are KGHSH and LQKENI. Material: PBMCs. The origin of this receptor is a man between 18 and 35 years old in good health and CMV-seronegative. The chain is encoded by TRBV18 joined to TRBJ1-1, with TRBD1 identical over 9 junction bases. The CDR3 is CASSPGTGTMNTEAFF. The DNA sequence is as follows: TGTGCCAGCTCCCCCGGGACAGGGACCATGAACACTGAAGCTTTCTTT.